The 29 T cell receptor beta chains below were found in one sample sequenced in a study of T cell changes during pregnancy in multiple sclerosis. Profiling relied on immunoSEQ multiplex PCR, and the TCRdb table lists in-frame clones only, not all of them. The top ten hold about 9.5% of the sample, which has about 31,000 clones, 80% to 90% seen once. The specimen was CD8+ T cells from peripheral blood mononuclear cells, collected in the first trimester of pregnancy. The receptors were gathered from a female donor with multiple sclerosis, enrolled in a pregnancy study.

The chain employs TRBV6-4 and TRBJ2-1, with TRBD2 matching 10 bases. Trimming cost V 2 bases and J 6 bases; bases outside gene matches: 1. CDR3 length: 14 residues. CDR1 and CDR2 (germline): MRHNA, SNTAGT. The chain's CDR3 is CASSDSGGANEQFF. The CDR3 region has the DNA TGTGCCAGCAGTGACAGCGGGGGGGCCAATGAGCAGTTCTTC.

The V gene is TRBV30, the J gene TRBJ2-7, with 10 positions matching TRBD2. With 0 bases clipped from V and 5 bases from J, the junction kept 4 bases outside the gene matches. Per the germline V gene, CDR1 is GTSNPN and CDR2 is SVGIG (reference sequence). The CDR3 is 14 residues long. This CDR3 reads CAWSVSGGAHEQYF. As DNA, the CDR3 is TGTGCCTGGAGTGTGAGCGGGGGGGCCCACGAGCAGTACTTC.

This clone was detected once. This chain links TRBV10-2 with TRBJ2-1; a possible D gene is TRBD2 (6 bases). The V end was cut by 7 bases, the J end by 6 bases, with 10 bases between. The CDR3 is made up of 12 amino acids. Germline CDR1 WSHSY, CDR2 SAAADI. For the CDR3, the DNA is TGCGCCAGCACGAGACTAGGCAATGAGCAGTTCTTC. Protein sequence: CASTRLGNEQFF.

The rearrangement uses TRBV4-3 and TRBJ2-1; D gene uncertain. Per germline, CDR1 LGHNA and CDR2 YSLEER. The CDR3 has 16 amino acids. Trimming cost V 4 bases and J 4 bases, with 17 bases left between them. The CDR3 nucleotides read TGCGCCAGCAGCCCCGCCCCAAGCTCCCCATACAATGAGCAGTTCTTC. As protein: CASSPAPSSPYNEQFF.

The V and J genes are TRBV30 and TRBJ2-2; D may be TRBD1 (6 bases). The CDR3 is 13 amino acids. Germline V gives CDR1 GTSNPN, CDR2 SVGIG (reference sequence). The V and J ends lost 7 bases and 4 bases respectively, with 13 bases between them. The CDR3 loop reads CAYTGSGTGELFF. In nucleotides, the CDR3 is TGTGCCTATACAGGGTCGGGCACCGGGGAGCTGTTTTTT.

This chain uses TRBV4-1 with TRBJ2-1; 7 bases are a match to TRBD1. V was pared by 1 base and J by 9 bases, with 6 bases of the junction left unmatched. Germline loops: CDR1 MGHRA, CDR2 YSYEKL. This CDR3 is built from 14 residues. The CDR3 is CASSQGGQMSEQFF. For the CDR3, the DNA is TGCGCCAGCAGCCAAGGGGGACAGATGAGTGAGCAGTTCTTC.

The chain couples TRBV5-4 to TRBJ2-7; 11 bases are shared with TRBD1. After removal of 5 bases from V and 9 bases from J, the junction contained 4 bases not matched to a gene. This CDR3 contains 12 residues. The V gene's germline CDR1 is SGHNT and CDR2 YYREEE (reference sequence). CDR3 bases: TGTGCCAGCAGTTCGGGACAGGGGGGGCAGTACTTC. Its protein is CASSSGQGGQYF.

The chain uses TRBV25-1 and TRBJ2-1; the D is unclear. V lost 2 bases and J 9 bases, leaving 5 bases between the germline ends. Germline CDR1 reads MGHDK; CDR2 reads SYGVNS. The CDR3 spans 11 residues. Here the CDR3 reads CASSEIGEQFF. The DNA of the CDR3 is TGTGCCAGCAGTGAAATCGGTGAGCAGTTCTTC. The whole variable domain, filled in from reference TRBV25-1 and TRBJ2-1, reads EADIYQTPRYLVIGTGKKITLECSQTMGHDKMYWYQQDPGMELHLIHYSYGVNSTEKGDLSSESTVSRIRTEHFPLTLESARPSHTSQYLCASSEIGEQFFGPGTRLTVL.

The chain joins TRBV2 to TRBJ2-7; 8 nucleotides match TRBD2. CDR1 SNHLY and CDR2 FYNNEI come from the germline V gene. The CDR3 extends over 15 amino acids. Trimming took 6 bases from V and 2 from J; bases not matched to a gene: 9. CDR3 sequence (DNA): TGTGCCAGCAGCCCCGGGAGCGGGAGCCCCTACGAGCAGTACTTC. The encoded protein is CASSPGSGSPYEQYF.

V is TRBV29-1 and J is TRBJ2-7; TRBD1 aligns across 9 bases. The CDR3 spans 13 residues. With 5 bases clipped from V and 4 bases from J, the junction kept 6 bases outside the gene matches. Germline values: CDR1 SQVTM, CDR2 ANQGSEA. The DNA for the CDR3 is TGCAGCGTTATACAGGGGGCGTGGTACGAGCAGTACTTC. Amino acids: CSVIQGAWYEQYF.

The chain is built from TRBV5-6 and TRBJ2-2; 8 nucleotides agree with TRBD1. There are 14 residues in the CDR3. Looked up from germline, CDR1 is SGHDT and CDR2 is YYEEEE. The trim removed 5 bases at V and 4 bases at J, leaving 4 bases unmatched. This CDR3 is CASSYRGSTGELFF. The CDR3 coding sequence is TGTGCCAGCAGTTACAGGGGGTCCACCGGGGAGCTGTTTTTT.

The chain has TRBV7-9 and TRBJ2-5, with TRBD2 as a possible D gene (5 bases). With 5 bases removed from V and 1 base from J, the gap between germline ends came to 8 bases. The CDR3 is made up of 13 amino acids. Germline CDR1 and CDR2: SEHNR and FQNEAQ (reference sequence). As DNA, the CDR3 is TGTGCCAGCAGCGGGAGCGCCCAAGAGACCCAGTACTTC. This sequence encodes CASSGSAQETQYF.

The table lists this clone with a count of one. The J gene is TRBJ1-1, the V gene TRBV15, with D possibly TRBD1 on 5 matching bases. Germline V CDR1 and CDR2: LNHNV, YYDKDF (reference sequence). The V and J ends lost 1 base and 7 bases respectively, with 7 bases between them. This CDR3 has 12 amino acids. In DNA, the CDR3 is TGTGCCACCAGCAGAGTGGGGGGTGAAGCTTTCTTT. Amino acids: CATSRVGGEAFF.

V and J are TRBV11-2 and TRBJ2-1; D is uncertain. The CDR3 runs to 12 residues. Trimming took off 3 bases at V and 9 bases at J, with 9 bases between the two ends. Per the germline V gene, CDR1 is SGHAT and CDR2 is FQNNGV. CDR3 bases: TGTGCCAGCAGCTTTAGCACGGTTGAGCAGTTCTTC. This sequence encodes CASSFSTVEQFF.

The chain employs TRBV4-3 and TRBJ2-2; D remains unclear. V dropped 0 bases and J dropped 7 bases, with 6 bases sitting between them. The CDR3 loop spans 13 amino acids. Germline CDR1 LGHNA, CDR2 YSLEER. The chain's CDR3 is CASSQDRDGELFF. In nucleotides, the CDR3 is TGCGCCAGCAGCCAAGATCGAGACGGGGAGCTGTTTTTT.

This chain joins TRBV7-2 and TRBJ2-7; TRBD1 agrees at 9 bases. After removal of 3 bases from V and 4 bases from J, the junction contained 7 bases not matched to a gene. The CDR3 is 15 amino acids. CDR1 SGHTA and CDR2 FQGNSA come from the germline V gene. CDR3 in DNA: TGTGCCAGCAGCTTGACCGGGACAGGGACGTACGAGCAGTACTTC. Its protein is CASSLTGTGTYEQYF.

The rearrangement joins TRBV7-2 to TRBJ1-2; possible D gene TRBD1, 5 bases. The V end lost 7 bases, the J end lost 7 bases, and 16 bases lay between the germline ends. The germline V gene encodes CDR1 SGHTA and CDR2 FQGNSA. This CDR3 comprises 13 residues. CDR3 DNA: TGTGCCAGCAACCTCCCGTACGGGGGTGGCTACACCTTC. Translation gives CASNLPYGGGYTF.

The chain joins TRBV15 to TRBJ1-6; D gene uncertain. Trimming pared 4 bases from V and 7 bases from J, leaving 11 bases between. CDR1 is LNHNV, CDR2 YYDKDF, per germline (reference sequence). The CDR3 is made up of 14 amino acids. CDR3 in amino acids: CATSNDGGNSPLHF. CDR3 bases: TGTGCCACCAGCAACGACGGAGGGAATTCACCCCTCCACTTT.

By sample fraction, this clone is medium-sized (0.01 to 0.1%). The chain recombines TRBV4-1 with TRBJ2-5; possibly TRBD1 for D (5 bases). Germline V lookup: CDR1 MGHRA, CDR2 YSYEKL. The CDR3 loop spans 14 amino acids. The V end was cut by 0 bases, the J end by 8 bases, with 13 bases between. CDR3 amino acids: CASSQEAGSGTQYF. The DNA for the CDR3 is TGCGCCAGCAGCCAAGAGGCAGGGTCAGGCACCCAGTACTTC.

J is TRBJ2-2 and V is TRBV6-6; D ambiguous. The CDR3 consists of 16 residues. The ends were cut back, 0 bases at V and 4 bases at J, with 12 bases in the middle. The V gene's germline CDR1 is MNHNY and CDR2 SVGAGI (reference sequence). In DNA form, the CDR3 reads TGTGCCAGCAGTTACTCTGGTAGCATCTCCACCGGGGAGCTGTTTTTT. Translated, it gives CASSYSGSISTGELFF.

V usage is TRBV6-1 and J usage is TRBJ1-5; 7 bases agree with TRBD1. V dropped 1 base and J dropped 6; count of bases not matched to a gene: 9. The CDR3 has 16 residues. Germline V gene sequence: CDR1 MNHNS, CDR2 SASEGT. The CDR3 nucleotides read TGTGCCAGCAGTGAAGAGCCTGGAGGGGGCGGTCAGCCCCAGCATTTT. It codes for CASSEEPGGGGQPQHF.

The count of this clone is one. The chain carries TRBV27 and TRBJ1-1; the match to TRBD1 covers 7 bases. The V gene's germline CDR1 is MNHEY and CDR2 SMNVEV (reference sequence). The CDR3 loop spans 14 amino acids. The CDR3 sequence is CVTDRDGDGTEAFF. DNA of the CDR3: TGTGTCACAGACAGGGACGGGGACGGCACTGAAGCTTTCTTT.

The CDR3 coding sequence is TGCAGTGCTTTAAGGGGGTACGAGCAGTACTTC. Protein product: CSALRGYEQYF. V is TRBV20-1 and J is TRBJ2-7, with D perhaps matching TRBD1 (6 bases). The CDR3 consists of 11 residues. V gave up 5 bases and J gave up 4 bases, with 9 bases separating them. CDR1 is DFQATT and CDR2 is SNEGSKA in the germline V gene (reference sequence).

The CDR3 spells CASSLILGGAGLDTEAFF. The CDR3 nucleotides read TGTGCCAGCAGCTTAATATTGGGGGGGGCGGGTTTGGACACTGAAGCTTTCTTT. V gene TRBV7-6 combines with J gene TRBJ1-1; D is possibly TRBD1 (6 bases). This CDR3 comprises 18 residues. With 2 bases removed from V and 3 bases from J, the gap between germline ends came to 22 bases. Germline loops: CDR1 SGHVS, CDR2 FNYEAQ.

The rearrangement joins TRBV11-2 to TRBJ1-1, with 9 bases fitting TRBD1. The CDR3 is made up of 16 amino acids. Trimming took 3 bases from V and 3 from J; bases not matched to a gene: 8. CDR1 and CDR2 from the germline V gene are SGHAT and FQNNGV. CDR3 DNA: TGTGCCAGCAGCTTCAAGACAGGGGGAAGAGACACTGAAGCTTTCTTT. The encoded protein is CASSFKTGGRDTEAFF.

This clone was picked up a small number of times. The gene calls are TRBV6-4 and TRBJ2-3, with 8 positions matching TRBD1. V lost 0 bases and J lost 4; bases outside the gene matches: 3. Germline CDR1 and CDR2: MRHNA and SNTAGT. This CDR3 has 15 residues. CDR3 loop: CASSDSAGGADTQYF. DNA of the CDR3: TGTGCCAGCAGTGACTCCGCAGGGGGCGCAGATACGCAGTATTTT.

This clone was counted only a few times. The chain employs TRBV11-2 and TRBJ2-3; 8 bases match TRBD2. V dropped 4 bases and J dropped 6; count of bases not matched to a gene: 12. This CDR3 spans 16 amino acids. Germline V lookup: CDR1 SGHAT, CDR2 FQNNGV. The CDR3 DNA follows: TGTGCCAGCAGCTCCCAAGCCCCCGGGGGGGCGGATACGCAGTATTTT. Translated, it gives CASSSQAPGGADTQYF.

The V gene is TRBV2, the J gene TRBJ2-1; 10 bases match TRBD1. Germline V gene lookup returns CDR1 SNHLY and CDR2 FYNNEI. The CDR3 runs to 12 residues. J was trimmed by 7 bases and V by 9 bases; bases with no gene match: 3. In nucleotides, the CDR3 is TGTGCCAGACGACAGGGGGCGAATGAGCAGTTCTTC. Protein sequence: CARRQGANEQFF. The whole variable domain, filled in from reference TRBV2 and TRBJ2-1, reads EPEVTQTPSHQVTQMGQEVILRCVPISNHLYFYWYRQILGQKVEFLVSFYNNEISEKSEIFDDQFSVERPDGSNFTLKIRSTKLEDSAMYFCARRQGANEQFFGPGTRLTVL.

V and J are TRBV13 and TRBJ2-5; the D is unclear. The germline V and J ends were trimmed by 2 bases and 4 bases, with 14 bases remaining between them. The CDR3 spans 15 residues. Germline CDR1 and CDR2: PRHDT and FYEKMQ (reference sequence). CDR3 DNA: TGTGCCAGCAGCTTAAAAACGAAAACGGGAGAGACCCAGTACTTC. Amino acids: CASSLKTKTGETQYF.